These 21 T cell receptor beta chains were all obtained from the same sample, sequenced in a study of shared clonotypes between healthy human individuals. Clones were sequenced by immunoSEQ multiplex PCR, and TCRdb holds only the in-frame ones, with some missing. The table includes more than 1,200,000 clones, about 98.5% detected once. The specimen sequenced was naive CD4+ T cells sorted from blood. Subset denoted: CD45RA+ positively selected. Receptor source: a man aged 30 to 39 in good health.

This chain joins TRBV11-3 and TRBJ2-2; 8 nucleotides match TRBD2. After removal of 8 bases from V and 8 bases from J, the junction contained 10 bases not matched to a gene. The CDR3 is made up of 14 amino acids. CDR1 and CDR2 (germline): SGHNT, YENEEA. The CDR3 DNA reads as TGTGCCAGCCGGGCCAGCGGGAGAGGGGGGGAGCTGTTTTTT. Translated: CASRASGRGGELFF.

This clone was seen a single time. CDR3 loop: CASSAITGGIYNEQFF. In DNA, the CDR3 is TGTGCCAGCAGTGCAATTACAGGGGGGATCTACAATGAGCAGTTCTTC. The V gene is TRBV6-1, the J gene TRBJ2-1; 8 positions agree with TRBD1. With V trimmed by 4 bases and J by 3 bases, 8 bases remained unmatched. CDR1 is MNHNS, CDR2 SASEGT, per germline. CDR3 length: 16 amino acids.

The chain combines TRBV25-1 with TRBJ2-3; TRBD1 matches at 7 bases. The CDR3 is 14 residues long. After removal of 4 bases from V and 1 base from J, the junction contained 2 bases not matched to a gene. Germline CDR1 reads MGHDK; CDR2 reads SYGVNS. CDR3 residues: CASSADRGTDTQYF. Written as DNA, the CDR3 is TGTGCCAGCAGTGCCGACAGGGGCACAGATACGCAGTATTTT.

The V call is TRBV10-3, the J call TRBJ1-5, with TRBD1 as a possible D gene (6 bases). The V end was cut by 4 bases, the J end by 6 bases, with 13 bases between. CDR1 is ENHRY and CDR2 is SYGVKD in the germline V gene. The length of the CDR3 is 14 residues. The CDR3 DNA sequence: TGTGCCATCAGTGCCCGGACAGATGGTCAGCCCCAGCATTTT. This sequence encodes CAISARTDGQPQHF.

This chain joins TRBV18 and TRBJ2-6; D is perhaps TRBD2 (5 bases). CDR1 and CDR2 (germline): KGHSH, LQKENI. The V end was cut by 3 bases, the J end by 0 bases, with 6 bases between. The CDR3 consists of 15 residues. The CDR3 here is CASSPDYSGANVLTF. CDR3 in DNA: TGTGCCAGCTCACCCGACTACTCTGGGGCCAACGTCCTGACTTTC.

The chain recombines TRBV7-9 with TRBJ2-1; D is unclear. V gave up 2 bases and J gave up 14 bases, with 10 bases separating them. Germline CDR1 and CDR2: SEHNR and FQNEAQ (reference sequence). The CDR3 totals 11 residues. CDR3 nucleotide sequence: TGTGCCAGCAGCTTAATAACCGAGGAGTTCTTC. Translation gives CASSLITEEFF.

The V gene is TRBV29-1, the J gene TRBJ2-3; 7 nucleotides agree with TRBD1. Germline V lookup: CDR1 SQVTM, CDR2 ANQGSEA. This CDR3 region has 15 residues. The CDR3 loop is CELTGAVQPTDTQYF. CDR3 DNA sequence: TGCGAACTTACAGGGGCCGTGCAACCCACAGATACGCAGTATTTT.

With regard to this clone: At the DNA level, this CDR3 is encoded by other sequences in the same sample as well. V is TRBV5-4 and J is TRBJ2-5; D is unresolved. This CDR3 contains 11 residues. Trimming shortened V by 0 bases and J by 4 bases, and 1 base separated the two germline ends. Per germline, CDR1 SGHNT and CDR2 YYREEE (reference sequence). The CDR3 DNA follows: TGTGCCAGCAGCTTGGCAGAGACCCAGTACTTC. This sequence encodes CASSLAETQYF.

The chain uses TRBV27 and TRBJ2-5, with a possible D match to TRBD1 (6 bases). Looked up from germline, CDR1 is MNHEY and CDR2 is SMNVEV (reference sequence). This CDR3 region has 13 residues. The germline V and J ends were trimmed by 10 bases and 2 bases, with 14 bases remaining between them. The CDR3 loop reads CATSRDIQETQYF. CDR3 coding DNA: TGTGCCACCAGCCGGGACATACAAGAGACCCAGTACTTC.

This clone appeared once. Within the sample, other DNA sequences also encode this same CDR3. This chain connects TRBV5-4 to TRBJ2-3; D is unresolved. Germline V gives CDR1 SGHNT, CDR2 YYREEE (reference sequence). V was cut by 4 bases and J by 0 bases, with 6 bases left in between. The CDR3 is 13 amino acids. In DNA, the CDR3 is TGTGCCAGCAGCCCCGATAGCACAGATACGCAGTATTTT. Translation gives CASSPDSTDTQYF.

This chain connects TRBV28 to TRBJ2-1, with 7 bases lining up with TRBD1. This CDR3 is 14 amino acids long. From germline, CDR1 is MDHEN and CDR2 SYDVKM. The junction had 10 bases not matched to a gene; V was cut back by 2 bases and J by 12 bases. The CDR3 bases are TGTGCCAGCAGTTTAACCCGGGGACAGTCCTCGCAGTTCTTC. Amino acid sequence: CASSLTRGQSSQFF.

The chain carries TRBV7-2 and TRBJ2-7; D is undetermined. The V and J ends lost 5 bases and 4 bases respectively, with 12 bases between them. CDR1 and CDR2 from the germline V gene are SGHTA and FQGNSA. The CDR3 is made up of 13 amino acids. The CDR3: CASSPVSRYEQYF. The CDR3 DNA sequence: TGTGCCAGCAGCCCGGTCAGTCGATACGAGCAGTACTTC.

The chain is built from TRBV19 and TRBJ2-5; 7 positions agree with TRBD1. After removal of 3 bases from V and 5 bases from J, the junction contained 6 bases not matched to a gene. CDR1 is LNHDA, CDR2 SQIVND, per germline (reference sequence). The CDR3 extends over 14 amino acids. In DNA, the CDR3 is TGTGCCAGTAGTATCCCCATACAGGGGGAGACCCAGTACTTC. Translated, it gives CASSIPIQGETQYF.

J is TRBJ2-7 and V is TRBV6-5; 7 bases line up with TRBD2. V lost 1 base to trimming and J lost 1 base; unmatched junction nucleotides: 4. This CDR3 has 15 amino acids. In germline, CDR1 is MNHEY, CDR2 SVGAGI. The CDR3 nucleotides read TGTGCCAGCAGTTACTATGCGGGAGAATCCTACGAGCAGTACTTC. It translates to CASSYYAGESYEQYF.

The V call is TRBV7-2, the J call TRBJ2-7, with 12 bases lining up with TRBD2. Per germline, CDR1 SGHTA and CDR2 FQGNSA. The CDR3 totals 15 residues. J lost 4 bases, V lost 5 bases, and 6 bases had no gene match. The CDR3 protein is CASSKGTSGPYEQYF. The CDR3 coding sequence is TGTGCCAGCAGCAAAGGGACTAGCGGGCCATACGAGCAGTACTTC.

The V and J genes are TRBV5-4 and TRBJ2-5, with TRBD2 matching over 8 bases. Losses at the gene ends were 1 base for V and 1 base for J; bases not matched to a gene: 3. CDR3 length: 15 residues. Germline V gene data show CDR1 as SGHNT and CDR2 as YYREEE (reference sequence). In nucleotides, the CDR3 is TGTGCCAGCAGCTTGCGGGGGGGCTCCCAAGAGACCCAGTACTTC. Protein: CASSLRGGSQETQYF.

The chain uses TRBV5-6 and TRBJ2-7, with 8 nucleotides matching TRBD2. V trimming: 2 bases; J trimming: 3 bases; junction bases outside the gene matches: 16. CDR3 length equals 18 residues. In germline, CDR1 is SGHDT, CDR2 YYEEEE. This CDR3 is CASSLIFVGREAFYEQYF. In nucleotides, the CDR3 is TGTGCCAGCAGCTTAATATTTGTGGGGCGGGAGGCATTCTACGAGCAGTACTTC.

The rearrangement uses TRBV13 and TRBJ1-3, with D possibly TRBD1 on 5 matching bases. Trimming left V 8 bases short and J 4 bases short, with 18 bases between. This CDR3 has 15 residues. Germline values: CDR1 PRHDT, CDR2 FYEKMQ (reference sequence). The CDR3 sequence is CASSFRGGSGNTIYF. The CDR3 DNA sequence: TGTGCCAGCTCCTTTAGGGGAGGGTCAGGAAACACCATATATTTT.

This chain links TRBV5-1 with TRBJ1-1; D is unresolved. With 0 bases removed from V and 3 bases from J, the gap between germline ends came to 9 bases. Per the germline V gene, CDR1 is SGHRS and CDR2 is YFSETQ. This CDR3 comprises 14 residues. The CDR3, as DNA: TGCGCCAGCAGCTTGGTCAATTCAGACACTGAAGCTTTCTTT. Amino acids: CASSLVNSDTEAFF.

The rearrangement uses TRBV7-6 and TRBJ2-5; D is unresolved. With 5 bases removed from V and 1 base from J, the gap between germline ends came to 5 bases. CDR3 length equals 12 residues. CDR1 SGHVS and CDR2 FNYEAQ come from the germline V gene. The CDR3 loop reads CASSRGQETQYF. CDR3 nucleotide sequence: TGTGCCAGCAGCCGCGGCCAAGAGACCCAGTACTTC.

The chain joins TRBV29-1 to TRBJ1-4, with D hard to call. Trimming pared 5 bases from V and 8 bases from J, leaving 15 bases between. Germline assignment: CDR1 SQVTM and CDR2 ANQGSEA. The CDR3 is 13 residues long. CDR3 DNA: TGCAGCGTTTTGGGCCGGGGAGGAGAAAAACTGTTTTTT. It specifies CSVLGRGGEKLFF.